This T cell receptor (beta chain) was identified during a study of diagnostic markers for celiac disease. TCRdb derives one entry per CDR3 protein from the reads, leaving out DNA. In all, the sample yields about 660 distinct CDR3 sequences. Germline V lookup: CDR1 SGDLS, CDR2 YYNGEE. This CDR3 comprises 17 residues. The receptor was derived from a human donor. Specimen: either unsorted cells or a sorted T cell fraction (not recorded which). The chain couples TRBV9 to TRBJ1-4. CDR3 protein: CASSLRGGRGVSEKLFF. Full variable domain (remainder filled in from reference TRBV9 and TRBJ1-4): DSGVTQTPKHLITATGQRVTLRCSPRSGDLSVYWYQQSLDQGLQFLIQYYNGEERAKGNILERFSAQQFPDLHSELNLSSLELGDSALYFCASSLRGGRGVSEKLFFGSGTQLSVL.